This is a list of T cell receptor beta chains from one sample in a study of CD8 T cells in Susac syndrome. TCRdb re-called the immunoSEQ multiplex PCR reads with MiXCR, one entry per CDR3 protein. The sample yields under 85,000 distinct CDR3 sequences, about 94% seen once. The specimen sequenced was CD8+ T cells from PBMCs. These receptor sequences come from a human donor with multiple sclerosis. Each CDR3 is given with its conserved first and last residue. D genes are given only for firm matches. Clone size is stated in some rows and not others, as once, few, many or a class when expanded.

V gene,clone size,J gene,D gene,CDR3 DNA,CDR3 protein
TRBV5-6,once,TRBJ2-5,TRBD2,TGTGCCAGCAGCCTTAGCGGGAGGGAGACCCAGTACTTC,CASSLSGRETQYF
TRBV29-1,once,TRBJ2-3,-,TGCAGCGTTGAAAGGGGCAGGGATTCAACAGATACGCAGTATTTT,CSVERGRDSTDTQYF
TRBV20-1,-,TRBJ1-1,-,TGCAGTGCACCGCGTGTATCGAACACTGAAGCTTTCTTT,CSAPRVSNTEAFF
TRBV23-1,-,TRBJ2-7,-,TGCCAAAGGGGGGGGTTAGAGCAGTACTTC,CQRGGLEQYF
TRBV5-4,once,TRBJ2-7,-,TGTGCCAGCAGCTCCTCCGACACCTCCTACGAGCAGTACTTC,CASSSSDTSYEQYF
TRBV20-1,-,TRBJ2-7,TRBD1,TGCAGTGCTCACAAAGAGGACAGGGAATTCTACGAGCAGTACTTC,CSAHKEDREFYEQYF
TRBV29-1,-,TRBJ2-2,TRBD1,TGCAGCGTTGAAGGGATCCAGGGGGTTGCGGCCGGGGAGCTGTTTTTT,CSVEGIQGVAAGELFF
TRBV12-3/TRBV12-4,-,TRBJ2-1,-,TGTGCCAGCAGTTTAATACGGGAGAGTGATAATGAGCAGTTCTTC,CASSLIRESDNEQFF
TRBV4-3,-,TRBJ1-4,-,TGCGCCAGCAGCCAAGATGGAGGAGCAACTAATGAAAAACTGTTTTTT,CASSQDGGATNEKLFF
TRBV6-6,-,TRBJ1-1,-,TGTGCCAGCAGCCCGGACCCAACGGGTGAAGCTTTCTTT,CASSPDPTGEAFF
TRBV29-1,-,TRBJ2-1,-,TGCAGCGTTGAGTGGGACAATGAGCAGTTCTTC,CSVEWDNEQFF